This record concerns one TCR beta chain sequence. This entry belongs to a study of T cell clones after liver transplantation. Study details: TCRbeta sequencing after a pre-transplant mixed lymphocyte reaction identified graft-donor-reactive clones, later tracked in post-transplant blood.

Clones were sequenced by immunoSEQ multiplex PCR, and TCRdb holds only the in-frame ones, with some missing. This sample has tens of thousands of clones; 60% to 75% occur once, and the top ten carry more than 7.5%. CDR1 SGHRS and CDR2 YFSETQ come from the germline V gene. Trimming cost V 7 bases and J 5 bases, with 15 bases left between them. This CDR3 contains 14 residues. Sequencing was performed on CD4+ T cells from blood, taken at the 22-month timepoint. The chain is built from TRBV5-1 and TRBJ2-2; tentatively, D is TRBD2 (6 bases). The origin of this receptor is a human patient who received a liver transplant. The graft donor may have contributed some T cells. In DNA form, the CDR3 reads TGCGCCAGCTCTGCGGGGCTATTTACCGGGGAGCTGTTTTTT. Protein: CASSAGLFTGELFF.